The 24 T cell receptor beta chains in this list originate from one sample, sequenced in a study of T cells in tumors after PD-1 blockade. Sequencing used immunoSEQ multiplex PCR; TCRdb keeps in-frame clones, though not all of them. The table has roughly 25,000 clones, about 82% seen once. This material consisted of PBMCs, taken after anti-PD-1 treatment. These TCRs come from a human donor with basal cell carcinoma.

V usage is TRBV2 and J usage is TRBJ1-6; 10 bases fit TRBD1. Per the germline V gene, CDR1 is SNHLY and CDR2 is FYNNEI. V shed 5 bases, J shed 9 bases, and the junction held 10 bases outside the gene matches. The CDR3 is 16 residues long. The CDR3 DNA reads as TGTGCCAGCAGTTCCCCGGGACAGGGGTTGGGTTCACCCCTCCACTTT. Translating it yields CASSSPGQGLGSPLHF.

The gene calls are TRBV7-2 and TRBJ2-2; D ambiguous. V was cut by 4 bases and J by 5 bases, with 11 bases left in between. The CDR3 sequence is 14 residues long. CDR1 and CDR2 (germline): SGHTA, FQGNSA. CDR3 in DNA: TGTGCCAGCAGCTATACTACCGGAACCGGGGAGCTGTTTTTT. The encoded protein is CASSYTTGTGELFF.

The chain carries TRBV30 and TRBJ1-6; TRBD1 matches at 9 bases. The CDR3 spans 13 residues. Per germline, CDR1 GTSNPN and CDR2 SVGIG (reference sequence). V shed 3 bases, J shed 10 bases, and the junction held 4 bases outside the gene matches. CDR3 region: CAWRGTGRSPLHF. The CDR3 nucleotides are TGTGCCTGGAGGGGGACAGGGCGATCACCCCTCCACTTT.

V usage is TRBV30 and J usage is TRBJ1-6, with 10 bases lining up with TRBD1. The CDR3 extends over 14 amino acids. V lost 4 bases, J lost 7 bases, and 4 bases stayed unmatched. Germline V CDR1 and CDR2: GTSNPN, SVGIG (reference sequence). The CDR3: CAWTQGQGNSPLHF. CDR3 coding DNA: TGTGCCTGGACTCAGGGACAGGGGAATTCACCCCTCCACTTT.

The chain has TRBV3-1 (or the pseudogene TRBV3-2) and TRBJ2-5; TRBD2 agrees at 12 bases. Germline CDR1 LGHDT, CDR2 YNNKEL (reference sequence). The ends lost 2 bases at V and 5 bases at J; junction bases unmatched: 6. This CDR3 is 16 amino acids long. The CDR3 reads CASSQPSSGGAETQYF. CDR3 in DNA: TGTGCCAGCAGCCAACCCTCTAGCGGGGGGGCGGAGACCCAGTACTTC.

This clone came up once. The chain joins TRBV3-1 (or the pseudogene TRBV3-2) to TRBJ1-2; D is uncertain. Germline-derived CDR1 and CDR2 are LGHDT and YNNKEL (reference sequence). The ends were cut back, 5 bases at V and 8 bases at J, with 12 bases in the middle. The CDR3 totals 12 residues. The CDR3 coding sequence is TGTGCCAGCAGCGATCAGACAACAGGCTACACCTTC. Translation: CASSDQTTGYTF.

This chain uses TRBV2 with TRBJ1-5; D might be TRBD1 (6 bases). This CDR3 comprises 12 residues. With 7 bases removed from V and 3 bases from J, the gap between germline ends came to 7 bases. Germline CDR1 reads SNHLY; CDR2 reads FYNNEI. CDR3 residues: CASNRANQPQHF. The CDR3 coding sequence is TGTGCCAGCAACAGGGCCAATCAGCCCCAGCATTTT.

The CDR3 DNA sequence: TGTGCCAGCAGCGAAAGCGGGGGGGCAGGTGAGCAGTTCTTC. Its translation: CASSESGGAGEQFF. V gene TRBV6-4 combines with J gene TRBJ2-1; 10 nucleotides agree with TRBD2. The CDR3 covers 14 residues. V dropped 6 bases and J dropped 9; count of bases not matched to a gene: 8. Germline V gene lookup returns CDR1 MRHNA and CDR2 SNTAGT.

CDR3 sequence: CASSLDSNSPLHF. The CDR3 DNA reads as TGTGCCAGCAGCTTGGACAGTAACTCACCCCTCCACTTT. The chain is built from TRBV5-4 and TRBJ1-6; no definite D call. The CDR3 runs 13 residues. The V end was cut by 0 bases, the J end by 10 bases, with 8 bases between. CDR1 SGHNT and CDR2 YYREEE come from the germline V gene (reference sequence). Supplemented by reference TRBV5-4 and TRBJ1-6, the full variable domain reads ETGVTQSPTHLIKTRGQQVTLRCSSQSGHNTVSWYQQALGQGPQFIFQYYREEENGRGNFPPRFSGLQFPNYSSELNVNALELDDSALYLCASSLDSNSPLHFGNGTRLTVT.

The chain is built from TRBV6-5 and TRBJ1-1, with a weak D call TRBD1 (6 bases). Trimming took off 7 bases at V and 5 bases at J, with 20 bases between the two ends. The CDR3 extends over 15 amino acids. Germline lookup yields CDR1 MNHEY and CDR2 SVGAGI. The CDR3 DNA is TGTGCCAGCATCGGAGCGGGGGGCCTATGGACTGAAGCTTTCTTT. Translating gives CASIGAGGLWTEAFF.

This clone has just one count. The V call is TRBV7-9, the J call TRBJ1-4; no definite D call. Germline V gives CDR1 SEHNR, CDR2 FQNEAQ (reference sequence). CDR3 length: 14 amino acids. V was clipped by 5 bases and J by 7 bases, with 14 bases between them. CDR3 in DNA: TGTGCCAGCAGCACCGGGATCGGTGGTGAAAAACTGTTTTTT. It translates to CASSTGIGGEKLFF. Drawing the rest from reference TRBV7-9 and TRBJ1-4, the complete variable domain is DTGVSQNPRHKITKRGQNVTFRCDPISEHNRLYWYRQTLGQGPEFLTYFQNEAQLEKSRLLSDRFSAERPKGSFSTLEIQRTEQGDSAMYLCASSTGIGGEKLFFGSGTQLSVL.

This chain links TRBV19 with TRBJ2-3; D is unclear. The germline gives CDR1 LNHDA, CDR2 SQIVND (reference sequence). The CDR3 is 11 amino acids. Trimming cost V 6 bases and J 0 bases, with 1 base left between them. The CDR3: CASRSTDTQYF. CDR3 sequence (DNA): TGTGCCAGTAGGAGCACAGATACGCAGTATTTT.

The V gene is TRBV2, the J gene TRBJ1-5; perhaps TRBD1 as D (5 bases). The CDR3 is 14 amino acids. V dropped 5 bases and J dropped 4 bases, with 12 bases sitting between them. Looked up from germline, CDR1 is SNHLY and CDR2 is FYNNEI. In DNA, the CDR3 is TGTGCCAGCAGTCCGACAGTAGCAAATCAGCCCCAGCATTTT. Its protein is CASSPTVANQPQHF.

The V gene is TRBV6-5, the J gene TRBJ1-5; tentatively, D is TRBD1 (6 bases). V dropped 8 bases and J dropped 5 bases, with 16 bases sitting between them. In germline, CDR1 is MNHEY, CDR2 SVGAGI. This CDR3 has 14 amino acids. CDR3 amino acids: CASFMGGAYQPQHF. The DNA for the CDR3 is TGTGCCAGCTTCATGGGGGGGGCCTATCAGCCCCAGCATTTT.

This clone appeared a few times. The chain links TRBV2 to TRBJ2-2; tentative D call: TRBD2 (5 bases). Trimming pared 4 bases from V and 2 bases from J, leaving 8 bases between. Germline CDR1 is SNHLY and CDR2 is FYNNEI. The CDR3 totals 14 residues. CDR3 in amino acids: CASSGTLNTGELFF. CDR3 bases: TGTGCCAGCAGTGGGACTTTAAACACCGGGGAGCTGTTTTTT.

The gene calls are TRBV6-6 and TRBJ2-1; 9 bases agree with TRBD2. Unmatched junction bases numbered 4, after V lost 2 bases and J lost 5 bases. The germline V gene encodes CDR1 MNHNY and CDR2 SVGAGI (reference sequence). The CDR3 runs 15 residues. This CDR3 reads CASSYRLAGNNEQFF. CDR3 in DNA: TGTGCCAGCAGTTACCGGCTAGCGGGAAACAATGAGCAGTTCTTC.

The genes are TRBV30 and TRBJ2-7, with D possibly TRBD1 on 6 matching bases. The CDR3 runs to 12 residues. Germline CDR1 reads GTSNPN; CDR2 reads SVGIG (reference sequence). Trimming pared 7 bases from V and 1 base from J, leaving 11 bases between. For the CDR3, the DNA is TGTGCCTCGGACCAGGGGTCCTACGAGCAGTACTTC. It codes for CASDQGSYEQYF.

This clone has just a few counts. The chain recombines TRBV6-1 with TRBJ1-2; D not certain. CDR3 size: 15 residues. The ends were cut back, 3 bases at V and 0 bases at J, with 11 bases in the middle. Germline V gene sequence: CDR1 MNHNS, CDR2 SASEGT. In nucleotides, the CDR3 is TGTGCCAGCAGTGAGATGGTGGGAGCTAACTATGGCTACACCTTC. Protein product: CASSEMVGANYGYTF.

The chain combines TRBV2 with TRBJ1-3; D is possibly TRBD1 (5 bases). Trimming removed 5 bases at V and 6 bases at J, with 8 bases between. Per germline, CDR1 SNHLY and CDR2 FYNNEI. The CDR3 is 12 residues long. The CDR3 reads CASSPGENTIYF. The CDR3 DNA reads as TGTGCCAGCAGTCCGGGGGAAAACACCATATATTTT.

This clone appeared a single time. The rearrangement links TRBV27 to TRBJ1-1; D remains unclear. This CDR3 contains 13 residues. Germline CDR1 is MNHEY and CDR2 is SMNVEV (reference sequence). V was shortened by 9 bases and J by 0 bases, with 11 bases between the two germline ends. The CDR3: CASMRGLNTEAFF. In nucleotides, the CDR3 is TGTGCCAGTATGAGAGGGCTGAACACTGAAGCTTTCTTT.

The chain couples TRBV7-3 to TRBJ1-2; the match to TRBD1 covers 10 bases. Germline trimming cut 2 bases from V and 0 bases from J; bases unmatched to any gene: 6. Germline V CDR1 and CDR2: SGHTA, FQGTGA. The CDR3 spans 17 residues. DNA for the CDR3: TGTGCCAGCAGCTTATGGGACAGGGGAATAGCTAACTATGGCTACACCTTC. Amino acids: CASSLWDRGIANYGYTF.

In this sample, this clone turned up a few times. The chain employs TRBV9 and TRBJ1-2; 7 bases fit TRBD1. After removal of 3 bases from V and 2 bases from J, the junction contained 7 bases not matched to a gene. This CDR3 has 15 residues. Germline assignment: CDR1 SGDLS and CDR2 YYNGEE. DNA of the CDR3: TGTGCCAGCAGCGGAGACCGACAGGGCAACTATGGCTACACCTTC. Protein sequence: CASSGDRQGNYGYTF.

A single count supports this clone. This chain uses TRBV5-6 with TRBJ1-1; 8 nucleotides align to TRBD1. Losses at the gene ends were 4 bases for V and 4 bases for J; bases not matched to a gene: 9. Germline V gene lookup returns CDR1 SGHDT and CDR2 YYEEEE. This CDR3 is built from 15 residues. The CDR3: CASSPETGAGTEAFF. In nucleotides, the CDR3 is TGTGCCAGCAGCCCGGAGACAGGGGCGGGCACTGAAGCTTTCTTT.

The rearrangement links TRBV6-5 to TRBJ1-6; no reliable D call. Germline V CDR1 and CDR2: MNHEY, SVGAGI. Trimming cost V 2 bases and J 9 bases, with 14 bases left between them. There are 15 residues in the CDR3. For the CDR3, the DNA is TGTGCCAGCAGTTACGGCAGCGGTGACCTTTCACCCCTCCACTTT. This sequence encodes CASSYGSGDLSPLHF.